The rows below give T cell receptor beta chains drawn from one sample of a study of blood T cell repertoires in COVID-19. Clones were read by immunoSEQ multiplex PCR, and TCRdb kept only the in-frame ones, dropping some. Of about 69,000 clones listed, 79% are singletons. Sequencing was performed on peripheral blood. Receptors were obtained from a man in his fifties or sixties with acute or convalescent COVID-19. Each CDR3 is given without its conserved first and last residue.

TRBV21-1 | ASSKRALGRNQPQH
TRBV29-1 | SVAYRTGGEEPQH
TRBV6-2/TRBV6-3 | ASSYHSNRVRADTQY
TRBV6-6 | ASSWGTGRRNTIY
TRBV7-7 | ASSLAGPYEQY
TRBV9 | ASSEPDRVNTQY
TRBV15 | ATSRDRDRGLGVGQPQH
TRBV5-1 | ASSFTGTLNTEAF
TRBV4-3 | ASSLSVNYEQY
TRBV7-2 | ASSSTGLGEKLF
TRBV6-2/TRBV6-3 | ASSPGQRTQETQY
TRBV20-1 | SASIGGDYNEQF
TRBV5-1 | AFSGGAGINEQF
TRBV4-3 | ASSQDLTGRSLYGYT